These T cell receptor beta chains were read from a single sample in a study of identical twins. One entry per CDR3 protein results from TCRdb running MiXCR on the 5' RACE reads. The sample has a few hundred thousand distinct CDR3 sequences; 15% are singletons. This sample was also put to use in a study of yellow fever vaccine responses in identical twins.

The sample consisted of CD4+ T cells sorted from blood. The receptors derive from a woman under 30 in good health. The CDR3 runs from the conserved cysteine through the conserved F or W. The D gene is left open where the match is weak. Where a row states a size, it is once, few, many or the class of an expanded clone; other rows omit it.

v_gene	d_gene	j_gene	abundance	CDR3nt	CDR3aa
TRBV18	NA	TRBJ1-1	NA	TGTGCCAGCTCACCACCAAATCTCAGGGTGAACACTGAAGCTTTCTTT	CASSPPNLRVNTEAFF
TRBV12-3/TRBV12-4	TRBD1	TRBJ2-7	many	TGTGCCAGCAACCCGACAGGGGGCTTAAGCGAGCAGTACTTC	CASNPTGGLSEQYF
TRBV29-1	TRBD1	TRBJ2-5	NA	TGCAGCGTTTCTCCCCCGGGACAGACAGAGACCCAGTACTTC	CSVSPPGQTETQYF
TRBV18	TRBD2	TRBJ2-1	NA	TGTGCCAGCTCACCACAAGGACTAGCGGGAGGATCTGCCAATGAGCAGTTCTTC	CASSPQGLAGGSANEQFF
TRBV12-3/TRBV12-4	NA	TRBJ2-7	NA	TGTGCCAGCAGTTTAGGTGGCATTACATACGAGCAGTACTTC	CASSLGGITYEQYF
TRBV5-1	TRBD1	TRBJ2-1	NA	TGCGCCAGCAGCCCCCACAGGGGGACCTACAATGAGCAGTTCTTC	CASSPHRGTYNEQFF
TRBV20-1	NA	TRBJ1-1	NA	TGCAGTGCTAGTTTCGGTACCCTTGAAGCTTTCTTT	CSASFGTLEAFF
TRBV7-2	NA	TRBJ1-5	few	TGTGCCAGCAGCTACAGGGATAGCAATCAGCCCCAGCATTTT	CASSYRDSNQPQHF
TRBV2	TRBD1	TRBJ2-6	NA	TGTGCCAGCGACAGGGGGCGCGTTCCTGGGGCCAACGTCCTGACTTTC	CASDRGRVPGANVLTF
TRBV20-1	NA	TRBJ1-2	few	TGCAGTGCCCCCCCGGTTAGAGGGGCCGGCTACACCTTC	CSAPPVRGAGYTF
TRBV12-3/TRBV12-4	TRBD1	TRBJ2-7	few	TGTGCCAGCAGTGAAACCGGGACAGGGGCCTACGAGCAGTACTTC	CASSETGTGAYEQYF
TRBV24-1	NA	TRBJ1-5	NA	TGTGCCACCAGTGACCGGTACGAGGTTAATCAGCCCCAGCATTTT	CATSDRYEVNQPQHF
TRBV25-1	TRBD2	TRBJ2-7	few	TGTGCCAGCAGTGACTGGACTAGCGGGAGTTACGAGCAGTACTTC	CASSDWTSGSYEQYF
TRBV20-1	TRBD1	TRBJ2-3	NA	TGCAGTGCTAGGGACCCGGGACAGGGTACAGATACGCAGTATTTT	CSARDPGQGTDTQYF
TRBV5-1	NA	TRBJ1-1	NA	TGCGCCAGCAGCTTGGAGGGAAGGGTCACTGAAGCTTTCTTT	CASSLEGRVTEAFF
TRBV10-2	TRBD1	TRBJ1-2	NA	TGCGCCAGCAGTGAGATCGACAGGGGATTCGTCTCGGGTGGCTACACCTTC	CASSEIDRGFVSGGYTF
TRBV20-1	TRBD1	TRBJ1-6	NA	TGCAGTGCCGGACAGGGCAATTCACCCCTCCACTTT	CSAGQGNSPLHF
TRBV5-1	NA	TRBJ1-1	many	TGCGCCAGCAGCTTTGAGGATGAAGCTTTCTTT	CASSFEDEAFF
TRBV12-3/TRBV12-4	TRBD2	TRBJ2-1	many	TGTGCCAGCAGTTTACGCGGGAGCGTTTACAATGAGCAGTTCTTC	CASSLRGSVYNEQFF
TRBV2	TRBD2	TRBJ2-7	NA	TGTGCCAGCAGCAGAGCGGGAGGGATTGGCGAGCAGTACTTC	CASSRAGGIGEQYF
TRBV12-3/TRBV12-4	NA	TRBJ2-1	few	TGTGCCAGCAGTCCCAACAGGGGGGGTTCCTACAATGAGCAGTTCTTC	CASSPNRGGSYNEQFF
TRBV4-1	NA	TRBJ1-1	NA	TGCGCCAGCAGCCAGAGGGATTTCAGAGTGGAAGGAGGTGAAGCTTTCTTT	CASSQRDFRVEGGEAFF
TRBV10-3	NA	TRBJ2-1	few	TGTGCCATCAGTGATGGGGGTCCAGTAGTCAATGAGCAGTTCTTC	CAISDGGPVVNEQFF
TRBV12-3/TRBV12-4	TRBD2	TRBJ2-1	few	TGTGCCAGCACCCAAGCGGGAGGGTACAATGAGCAGTTCTTC	CASTQAGGYNEQFF
TRBV4-1	TRBD1	TRBJ2-2	NA	TGCGCCAGCAGCCAGACAGGGGCTGGCGGGGAGCTGTTTTTT	CASSQTGAGGELFF
TRBV7-8	NA	TRBJ1-1	few	TGTGCCAGCAGCTTCGCGGGGGGAACTGAAGCTTTCTTT	CASSFAGGTEAFF
TRBV29-1	NA	TRBJ2-4	few	TGCAGCGTTGGGATACTTGGGGCCAAAAACATTCAGTACTTC	CSVGILGAKNIQYF
TRBV6-6	NA	TRBJ1-1	many	TGTGCCAGCAGCCAGCAAACGAACACTGAAGCTTTCTTT	CASSQQTNTEAFF
TRBV7-3	NA	TRBJ2-1	NA	TGTGCCAGCAGCCGGGGACAAAGTAACTACAATGAGCAGTTCTTC	CASSRGQSNYNEQFF
TRBV3-1	NA	TRBJ2-2	NA	TGTGCCAGCAGCCAAGATCCAGCGTCGAACACCGGGGAGCTGTTTTTT	CASSQDPASNTGELFF
TRBV11-1	NA	TRBJ2-2	few	TGTGCCAGCAGCGAAGTGGGTGTTAGGACACTAGCGAACACCGGGGAGCTGTTTTTT	CASSEVGVRTLANTGELFF